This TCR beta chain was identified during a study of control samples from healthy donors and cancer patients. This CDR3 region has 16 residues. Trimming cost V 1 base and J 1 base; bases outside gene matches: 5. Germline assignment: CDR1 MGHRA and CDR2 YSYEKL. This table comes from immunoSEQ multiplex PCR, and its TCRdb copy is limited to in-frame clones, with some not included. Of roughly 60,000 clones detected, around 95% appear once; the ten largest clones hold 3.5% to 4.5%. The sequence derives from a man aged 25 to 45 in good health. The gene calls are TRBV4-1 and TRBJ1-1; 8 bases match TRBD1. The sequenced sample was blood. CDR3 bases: TGCGCCAGCAGCCAAGTACGGACAGGGAGGAACACTGAAGCTTTCTTT. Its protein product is CASSQVRTGRNTEAFF.